The rows below give T cell receptor beta chains drawn from one sample of a study of shared clonotypes between healthy human individuals. TCRdb's copy holds only in-frame clones and misses some; the assay was immunoSEQ multiplex PCR. The sample includes around 650,000 clones, around 96% of them seen just once. The sample was naive CD8+ T cells sorted from blood. These TCRs come from a woman aged 25 to 39 in good health. Both conserved end residues are part of each CDR3. The D gene is left open where the match is weak. Not all rows give a size; the values are once, few, many and, for expanded clones, a class.

>10|NA|TRBJ2-1|NA|TRBV7-9
CASSPGEQFF
TGTGCCAGCAGCCCGGGTGAGCAGTTCTTC
>14|TRBD2|TRBJ2-2|NA|TRBV19
CASSALADTGELFF
TGTGCCAGTAGCGCTCTAGCGGACACCGGGGAGCTGTTTTTT
>14|TRBD1|TRBJ1-1|NA|TRBV7-9
CASSPRGDRAEAFF
TGTGCCAGCAGCCCCAGGGGGGATAGGGCTGAAGCTTTCTTT
>15|NA|TRBJ1-4|NA|TRBV4-1
CASSQGVGSEEKLFF
TGCGCCAGCAGCCAAGGAGTAGGGTCCGAAGAAAAACTGTTTTTT
>19|TRBD2|TRBJ2-5|NA|TRBV28
CASSPNPIGRGLRMETQYF
TGTGCCAGCAGCCCAAACCCCATAGGTAGGGGACTAAGGATGGAGACCCAGTACTTC
>13|NA|TRBJ1-2|NA|TRBV5-4
CASSLRGDYGYTF
TGTGCCAGCAGCTTACGGGGGGACTATGGCTACACCTTC
>13|NA|TRBJ2-3|NA|TRBV27
CASIQAGGNPQYF
TGTGCCAGCATCCAAGCAGGGGGGAACCCGCAGTATTTT
>16|TRBD2|TRBJ2-4|NA|TRBV2
CASSEGLALTKNIQYF
TGTGCCAGCAGTGAAGGACTAGCGTTGACCAAAAACATTCAGTACTTC
>16|TRBD2|TRBJ2-7|NA|TRBV13
CASSLKELGTRGEQYF
TGTGCCAGCAGCCTAAAGGAGCTCGGGACTAGGGGCGAGCAGTACTTC
>14|NA|TRBJ2-7|NA|TRBV7-8
CASSLGMVSYEQYF
TGTGCCAGCAGCTTGGGGATGGTATCCTACGAGCAGTACTTC
>13|NA|TRBJ1-5|NA|TRBV27
CASSFSGSQPQHF
TGTGCCAGCAGTTTTTCAGGGAGTCAGCCCCAGCATTTT
>13|NA|TRBJ1-1|NA|TRBV5-1
CASSFDSNTEAFF
TGCGCCAGCAGCTTTGACAGCAACACTGAAGCTTTCTTT
>12|NA|TRBJ2-3|NA|TRBV29-1
CSVQTHTDTQYF
TGCAGCGTTCAAACCCACACAGATACGCAGTATTTT
>14|NA|TRBJ2-7|NA|TRBV6-5
CASTPGGGGHEQYF
TGTGCCAGCACCCCAGGTGGAGGGGGGCACGAGCAGTACTTC
>11|NA|TRBJ2-7|NA|TRBV29-1
CSADTLGEQYF
TGCAGCGCCGACACCCTCGGGGAGCAGTACTTC
>16|TRBD1|TRBJ1-1|NA|TRBV7-9
CASSPGDRGRNTEAFF
TGTGCCAGCAGCCCGGGGGACAGGGGAAGGAACACTGAAGCTTTCTTT
>14|TRBD1|TRBJ1-2|NA|TRBV2
CASWPGGGAVGYTF
TGTGCCAGCTGGCCGGGAGGGGGCGCGGTTGGCTACACCTTC
>15|NA|TRBJ2-1|NA|TRBV5-4
CASSLGWSSYNEQFF
TGTGCCAGCAGCTTAGGGTGGAGCTCCTACAATGAGCAGTTCTTC
>14|NA|TRBJ1-4|NA|TRBV5-4
CASSWSGGNEKLFF
TGTGCCAGCAGCTGGTCCGGGGGGAATGAAAAACTGTTTTTT
>14|NA|TRBJ2-7|once|TRBV15
CATSRDRLAYEQYF
TGTGCCACCAGCAGAGATAGGCTAGCCTACGAGCAGTACTTC
>16|TRBD2|TRBJ2-5|once|TRBV19
CASSIEASGSWETQYF
TGTGCCAGTAGTATAGAGGCTAGCGGGAGCTGGGAGACCCAGTACTTC
>16|TRBD2|TRBJ2-3|NA|TRBV9
CASSSGTSGLTDTQYF
TGTGCCAGCAGCTCCGGGACTAGCGGGTTGACAGATACGCAGTATTTT
>14|NA|TRBJ1-1|NA|TRBV5-4
CASSLAGSSTEAFF
TGTGCCAGCAGCTTGGCGGGGAGTAGCACTGAAGCTTTCTTT
>17|TRBD1|TRBJ2-2|NA|TRBV5-1
CATPRRDRRANTGELFF
TGCGCCACCCCCCGCCGGGACAGACGAGCGAACACCGGGGAGCTGTTTTTT
>13|NA|TRBJ2-3|NA|TRBV5-4
CASSLRRSDTQYF
TGTGCCAGCAGTCTTCGACGCTCGGATACGCAGTATTTT
>15|TRBD1|TRBJ1-1|NA|TRBV18
CASSLARTGDTEAFF
TGTGCCAGCTCCCTCGCGAGGACAGGGGACACTGAAGCTTTCTTT
>14|TRBD1|TRBJ2-7|NA|TRBV5-5
CASSVWDSTYEQYF
TGTGCCAGCAGCGTCTGGGACAGCACCTACGAGCAGTACTTC
>14|NA|TRBJ1-5|NA|TRBV27
CASSRDSYNQPQHF
TGTGCCAGCAGTAGAGACAGTTACAATCAGCCCCAGCATTTT
>14|NA|TRBJ2-5|NA|TRBV6-5
CASSSHTRVWTQYF
TGTGCCAGCAGTTCACATACTAGAGTTTGGACCCAGTACTTC
>15|NA|TRBJ1-3|NA|TRBV28
CASSLELGSGNTIYF
TGTGCCAGCAGTTTGGAGCTTGGTTCTGGAAACACCATATATTTT
>13|NA|TRBJ2-1|NA|TRBV4-1
CASSQDRGGEQFF
TGCGCCAGCAGCCAAGATAGGGGAGGTGAGCAGTTCTTC
>15|TRBD1|TRBJ2-7|NA|TRBV28
CASSPTGTGFYEQYF
TGTGCCAGCAGTCCGACCGGGACAGGGTTCTACGAGCAGTACTTC
>14|NA|TRBJ2-7|NA|TRBV6-5
CASSYLGSNYEQYF
TGTGCCAGCAGTTACCTAGGGTCCAATTACGAGCAGTACTTC
>15|NA|TRBJ2-7|once|TRBV28
CASSPPTGNYYEQYF
TGTGCCAGCAGTCCGCCCACGGGGAATTACTACGAGCAGTACTTC
>13|NA|TRBJ2-7|NA|TRBV28
CASSYRVTYEQYF
TGTGCCAGCAGTTATAGGGTCACCTACGAGCAGTACTTC
>15|TRBD2|TRBJ2-7|NA|TRBV10-3
CAIWSGTSGPYEQYF
TGTGCCATTTGGTCCGGGACTAGCGGTCCCTACGAGCAGTACTTC